This is a list of T cell receptor beta chains from one sample in a study of spatial heterogeneity in lung cancer. TCRdb analysed the 5' RACE reads with MiXCR anew, one entry per CDR3 protein. The sample consists of around 10,000 distinct CDR3 sequences, about a fifth of them appearing once. The sequencing here drew on PBMCs, taken at follow-up. These receptors all stem from a male donor with early-stage non-small cell lung cancer. Both conserved end residues are part of each CDR3. D genes are given only for firm matches. Expanded clones are given a class, and other clones once, few, many or no size at all.

v_call	d_call	j_call	clone_size	cdr3_nt	cdr3_aa
TRBV9	TRBD2	TRBJ2-7	-	TGTGCCAGCAGCGTAAGACTAGCGGGAGACGAGCAGTACTTC	CASSVRLAGDEQYF
TRBV11-3	-	TRBJ2-3	-	TGTGCCAGCAGCTTAACTACCGTGTCGGCGGGACCCACAGATACGCAGTATTTT	CASSLTTVSAGPTDTQYF
TRBV5-1	TRBD1	TRBJ2-5	-	TGCGCCAGCAGCCCGGACAGGGGGATGGAGACCCAGTACTTC	CASSPDRGMETQYF
TRBV19	TRBD2	TRBJ2-7	few	TGTGCCAGTAGATTGCGCGGGGGGGAACTTCCCTACGAGCAGTACTTC	CASRLRGGELPYEQYF
TRBV4-1	-	TRBJ2-1	medium-sized	TGCGCCAGCAGCCCGGGGATTCGCGGGAATGAGCAGTTCTTC	CASSPGIRGNEQFF
TRBV5-1	TRBD1	TRBJ1-1	many	TGCGCCAGCAGCCGGACGGGACAGCCGAACACTGAAGCTTTCTTT	CASSRTGQPNTEAFF
TRBV7-2	-	TRBJ2-5	few	TGTGCCAGCAGCACCTCGACCGTTCTGGAGACCCAGTACTTC	CASSTSTVLETQYF
TRBV12-3/TRBV12-4	-	TRBJ1-5	medium-sized	TGTGCCAGCAGTTTAGCCACAAGGGGTCAGCCCCAGCATTTT	CASSLATRGQPQHF
TRBV5-6	TRBD1	TRBJ2-5	many	TGTGCCAGCAGCCCCACGACAGGGTCGGAGACCCAGTACTTC	CASSPTTGSETQYF
TRBV10-3	-	TRBJ1-2	-	TGTGCCATCAGTGAGTCGTCACAGAGCTATGGCTACACCTTC	CAISESSQSYGYTF
TRBV6-2/TRBV6-3	TRBD1	TRBJ2-6	many	TGTGCCAGCAGTTCCCGACCGGGGACAGGGAAGCCCGGGGCCAACGTCCTGACTTTC	CASSSRPGTGKPGANVLTF
TRBV3-1	-	TRBJ1-6	-	TGTGCCAGCAGCCAAGAGAAGGACCTGAGAAATTCACCCCTCCACTTT	CASSQEKDLRNSPLHF
TRBV4-2	TRBD2	TRBJ2-7	few	TGTGCCAGCAGCCAAGATCGCCTGAGAGCGGGAGGGAACGAGCAGTACTTC	CASSQDRLRAGGNEQYF
TRBV21-1	-	TRBJ1-3	many	TGTGCCAGCAGCAAAACGGGGGCCTCTGGAAACACCATATATTTT	CASSKTGASGNTIYF
TRBV7-9	-	TRBJ2-1	-	TGTGCCAGCAGCGGGACCCTTAGCTCCTACAATGAGCAGTTCTTC	CASSGTLSSYNEQFF
TRBV18	-	TRBJ2-7	many	TGTGCCAGCTCACCAGTAAGGGGCCCTGCTGTCTCCGAGCAGTACTTC	CASSPVRGPAVSEQYF
TRBV5-1	TRBD1	TRBJ2-3	medium-sized	TGCGCCAGCAGTCCTCTAGGGGGCGATACGCAGTATTTT	CASSPLGGDTQYF
TRBV20-1	TRBD1	TRBJ2-2	many	TGCAGTGCTCGCCATGGGACAGCTAACGGGGAGCTGTTTTTT	CSARHGTANGELFF
TRBV30	TRBD2	TRBJ2-1	many	TGTGCCTGGTTTTCTAGCGGCAGCTCCTACAATGAGCAGTTCTTC	CAWFSSGSSYNEQFF
TRBV3-1	-	TRBJ2-1	-	TGTGCCAGCAGCCAAGCGGTAGCTGGGCAGTTCTTC	CASSQAVAGQFF
TRBV12-3/TRBV12-4	-	TRBJ1-5	few	TGTGCCAGCGCCTCGAGGGACCTGAGCAATCAGCCCCAGCATTTT	CASASRDLSNQPQHF
TRBV7-2	-	TRBJ2-2	few	TGTGCCAGCAGCGAGGGGGTCGGGGAGCTGTTTTTT	CASSEGVGELFF
TRBV6-2/TRBV6-3	-	TRBJ2-1	once	TGTGCCAGCAGTTACTCGACGAGCTCCTACAATGAGCAGTTCTTC	CASSYSTSSYNEQFF
TRBV20-1	-	TRBJ1-4	few	TGCAGTGCTAGAGGGGTCCAGGGGGAAAAACTGTTTTTT	CSARGVQGEKLFF
TRBV7-2	-	TRBJ2-3	-	TGTGCCAGCAGCTTTAGGGGAGTCCATACGGCGAGCACAGATACGCAGTATTTT	CASSFRGVHTASTDTQYF
TRBV12-3/TRBV12-4	TRBD1	TRBJ1-4	many	TGTGCCAGCAGCCCAGCCGGGACAGGGACCCCAAAACTGTTTTTT	CASSPAGTGTPKLFF
TRBV29-1	-	TRBJ1-4	-	TGCAGCGTTAGAGAATCTAATGAAAAACTGTTTTTT	CSVRESNEKLFF
TRBV20-1	TRBD1	TRBJ2-3	-	TGCAGTGCTAGATCTCAGGACAGGGGGCCTGATACGCAGTATTTT	CSARSQDRGPDTQYF
TRBV7-2	-	TRBJ1-4	few	TGTGCCAGCAGCTTAATGCAACATAGAAATGAAAAACTGTTTTTT	CASSLMQHRNEKLFF
TRBV20-1	-	TRBJ1-4	many	TGCAGCACGGACAGCGGGGAGAAACTGTTTTTT	CSTDSGEKLFF
TRBV7-9	-	TRBJ1-4	medium-sized	TGTGCCAGCAGCTTAGTACCCTACGCCTATGAAAAACTGTTTTTT	CASSLVPYAYEKLFF
TRBV7-2	-	TRBJ2-3	few	TGTGCCAGCAGCGCTTGGGGGTTCCCGCTCACAGATACGCAGTATTTT	CASSAWGFPLTDTQYF
TRBV5-5	-	TRBJ2-3	medium-sized	TGTGCCAGCAGCTTCCAGGGTGAGGGAGGCTTCACAGATACGCAGTATTTT	CASSFQGEGGFTDTQYF
TRBV29-1	-	TRBJ2-4	-	TGCAGCGTTGAGCCCCCGGGACTGAAAAACATTCAGTACTTC	CSVEPPGLKNIQYF
TRBV28	-	TRBJ2-5	-	TGTGCCAGCAGTTTGGAAGCGGAGTGGAGTCGGGCACAAGAGACCCAGTACTTC	CASSLEAEWSRAQETQYF
TRBV4-1	-	TRBJ1-5	medium-sized	TGCGCCAGCAGCTTAACGGGAACAGACAACAATCAGCCCCAGCATTTT	CASSLTGTDNNQPQHF
TRBV6-5	TRBD1	TRBJ2-2	few	TGTGCCAGCAGTGAAACCGGGACAGGGGCCACGAACACCGGGGAGCTGTTTTTT	CASSETGTGATNTGELFF
TRBV14	-	TRBJ1-6	many	TGTGCCAGCAGCCTTACAGGCTGGTCACCCCTCCACTTT	CASSLTGWSPLHF
TRBV20-1	-	TRBJ1-5	many	TGCGGGGGGGGAAATAGCAATCAGCCCCAGCATTTT	CGGGNSNQPQHF
TRBV28	-	TRBJ2-1	many	TGTGCCAGCACCAAGGGTAGAAGGAATGAGCAGTTCTTC	CASTKGRRNEQFF